This section outlines one T cell receptor (beta chain) sequence together with its context. The target of this receptor is not known. Qualities for individual bases were not recorded, and no much larger clone is one base off. The record originates from a study of glioma-infiltrating T cells after dendritic cell vaccination (dated by TCRdb to the mid-2010s). Regarding the study in general: The cohort included roughly 15 glioblastoma patients drawn from Phase I and II dendritic cell vaccination trials, of whom 9 were newly diagnosed and 6 had recurrent disease. Tumor-infiltrating lymphocyte content was quantified and tumor and blood repertoires were compared in dendritic cell-vaccinated glioblastoma patients by deep sequencing of TCR beta CDR3 regions. The vaccine consisted of monocyte-derived dendritic cells cultured roughly 7 days with IL-4 and GM-CSF, then pulsed overnight with autologous tumor lysate. Survival after dendritic cell vaccination was correlated with TCR sequencing metrics, including TIL content and tumor-blood repertoire overlap. Patients received autologous tumor lysate-pulsed dendritic cell vaccination between about 2003 and 2013. Each patient was given three intradermal dendritic cell vaccine injections, spaced two weeks apart, in the arm below the axilla. Summary of the overall study and its limitations: TCR clonality showed no direct relationship with survival, which suggests that a diverse polyclonal response may be important. The three-group TCR overlap response model was described as speculative and requiring prospective validation. The cohort was small and heterogeneous, and full blood and tumor sets were available for few patients, with initial-recurrent tumor pairs available for even fewer patients. After dendritic cell vaccination, a higher estimated pretreatment TIL content predicted longer time to progression and overall survival.

Selection of patients required sufficient residual fresh-frozen tumor tissue and over two years of available survival data. Although molecular status otherwise differed among the glioblastoma patients, no patient had an isocitrate dehydrogenase mutation. PBMC were collected before vaccination, two weeks after the third vaccination, and at tumor progression if progression occurred. The Qiagen DNeasy Blood extraction Kit was used for extraction of genomic DNA. The germline V gene provides CDR1 SGHTS and CDR2 YDEGEE. After removal of 2 bases from V and 2 bases from J, the junction retains 3 bases not matched to a gene. The CDR3 runs 14 residues from the cysteine to the phenylalanine. Only the CDR3 DNA stays, 42 bases, in frame from base 1. TCRB CDR3 regions were amplified from 1.5 to 2.5 ug genomic DNA, or all available DNA if less, using the immunoSEQ assay. The multiplex PCR employed 60 forward primers targeting TCR V beta segments and 13 reverse primers targeting J beta segments. To estimate reads per starting template, synthetic control templates were spiked into each sample at limiting dilution. The Illumina HiSeq System generated sequencing reads of 87 bp. On the authors' methods: To remove PCR and sequencing errors, closely related sequences were merged with a nearest neighbor algorithm. TCR overlap was measured as the percentage of unique tumor TCR beta sequences also present in the same patient's peripheral blood. TCRdb limited this immuneACCESS table to in-frame rearrangements with V and J called. A share of clones is missing; checked studies link under half to unresolved V genes, and the rest is unexplained. V, J and clone size derive from that table, while D and trimming were established from the DNA sequence. Within this sample are 55,000 to 75,000 clones, with about four fifths of them counted one time only. Approximately 7.9% of the sample lies in the top ten.

The source material was blood, sampled before dendritic cell vaccination. The V gene is TRBV5-8 and the J gene is TRBJ1-2, and TRBD1 matches 7 of the central bases. This clonotype was sampled from a human donor with glioblastoma. Read as DNA, the sequence is TGTGCCAGCAGCTTAGGGACAGTCAACTATGGCTACACCTTC. It translates to CASSLGTVNYGYTF.